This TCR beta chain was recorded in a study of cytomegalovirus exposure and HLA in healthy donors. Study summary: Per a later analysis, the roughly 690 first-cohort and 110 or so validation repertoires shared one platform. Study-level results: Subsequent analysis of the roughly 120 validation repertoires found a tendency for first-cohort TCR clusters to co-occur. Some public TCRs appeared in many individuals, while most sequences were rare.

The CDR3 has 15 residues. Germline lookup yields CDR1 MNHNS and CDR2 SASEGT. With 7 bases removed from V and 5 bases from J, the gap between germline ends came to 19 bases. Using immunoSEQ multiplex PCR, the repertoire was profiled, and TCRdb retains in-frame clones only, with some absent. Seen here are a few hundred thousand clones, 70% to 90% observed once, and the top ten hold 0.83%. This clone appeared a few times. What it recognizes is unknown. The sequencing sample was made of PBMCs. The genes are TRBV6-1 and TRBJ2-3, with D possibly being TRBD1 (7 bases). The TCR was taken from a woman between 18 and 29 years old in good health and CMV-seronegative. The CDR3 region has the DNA TGTGCCAGCATCCTTGACAGGGTCGGGAGAGATACGCAGTATTTT. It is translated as CASILDRVGRDTQYF.